Listed below are T cell receptor beta chains from one sample, sequenced in a study of memory CD4+ T cells and cytomegalovirus serostatus. Measured with immunoSEQ multiplex PCR; TCRdb has only the in-frame clones, and not every one. The sample yields about 64,000 clones, 77% seen once. Sequenced: memory CD4+ T cells from blood. The receptor set was obtained from an adult in good health and CMV-seronegative. Each CDR3 is given with its conserved first and last residue. The order of the fields is V gene, D gene, J gene, clone size, CDR3 protein, CDR3 DNA. D genes are given only for firm matches. Size is omitted from some rows. Given values are once, few, many or a class for expanded clones.

V: TRBV9
D: .
J: TRBJ1-5
size: .
CDR3: CASSLRPDQPQHF
DNA: TGTGCCAGCAGCTTACGACCCGATCAGCCCCAGCATTTT

V: TRBV15
D: .
J: TRBJ1-1
size: .
CDR3: CATSRGGGGITEAFF
DNA: TGTGCCACCAGCAGAGGAGGCGGGGGGATCACTGAAGCTTTCTTT

V: TRBV7-8
D: TRBD1
J: TRBJ1-2
size: once
CDR3: CASSLGTGGANGYTF
DNA: TGTGCCAGCAGCTTAGGAACAGGGGGCGCGAACGGCTACACCTTC

V: TRBV7-2
D: .
J: TRBJ1-5
size: .
CDR3: CASSFGPSNQPQHF
DNA: TGTGCCAGCAGCTTCGGGCCTAGCAATCAGCCCCAGCATTTT

V: TRBV4-1
D: TRBD2
J: TRBJ2-3
size: .
CDR3: CASSQSGLAGGRDTQYF
DNA: TGCGCCAGCAGCCAATCGGGACTAGCGGGGGGGCGAGATACGCAGTATTTT

V: TRBV30
D: .
J: TRBJ1-1
size: few
CDR3: CAWIQVEAFF
DNA: TGTGCCTGGATACAGGTTGAAGCTTTCTTT

V: TRBV30
D: .
J: TRBJ2-4
size: .
CDR3: CAWGRGPTSENIQYF
DNA: TGTGCCTGGGGGAGGGGGCCCACTTCCGAAAACATTCAGTACTTC

V: TRBV30
D: TRBD1
J: TRBJ1-2
size: .
CDR3: CAWKGQVFYGYTF
DNA: TGTGCCTGGAAGGGACAGGTTTTCTATGGCTACACCTTC

V: TRBV7-6
D: .
J: TRBJ2-5
size: .
CDR3: CASSLFGETQYF
DNA: TGTGCCAGCAGCTTATTCGGGGAGACCCAGTACTTC

V: TRBV10-2
D: .
J: TRBJ1-2
size: once
CDR3: CASSDRFYGYTF
DNA: TGCGCCAGCAGTGACAGATTCTATGGCTACACCTTC